The sequence of this T cell receptor (beta chain) was determined in a study of blood T cell dynamics during melanoma immunotherapy. Whole-study context: Patients with metastatic melanoma got pembrolizumab or nivolumab-ipilimumab as first-line care.

Looked up from germline, CDR1 is SGDLS and CDR2 is YYNGEE. The CDR3 runs 13 residues. Trimming removed 3 bases from V and 1 base from J, with 5 bases in between. Time point specified: week 3, after first cycle of checkpoint inhibitor. Blood was drawn before treatment and at week 3 after checkpoint blockade. Response was assessed by RECIST 1.1 at 12 weeks, except a couple of rapid progressors. Produced via immunoSEQ multiplex PCR; TCRdb's table is partial and in-frame only. The data show roughly 30,000 clones, with over 80% seen just once and over 9% held by the top ten. The gene calls are TRBV9 and TRBJ1-3; D unresolved. This material consisted of blood, taken from a patient treated with checkpoint blockade. This clonotype originated in a human donor with melanoma. The CDR3 loop is CASSATSGNTIYF. The CDR3, as DNA: TGTGCCAGCAGCGCGACGTCTGGAAACACCATATATTTT.